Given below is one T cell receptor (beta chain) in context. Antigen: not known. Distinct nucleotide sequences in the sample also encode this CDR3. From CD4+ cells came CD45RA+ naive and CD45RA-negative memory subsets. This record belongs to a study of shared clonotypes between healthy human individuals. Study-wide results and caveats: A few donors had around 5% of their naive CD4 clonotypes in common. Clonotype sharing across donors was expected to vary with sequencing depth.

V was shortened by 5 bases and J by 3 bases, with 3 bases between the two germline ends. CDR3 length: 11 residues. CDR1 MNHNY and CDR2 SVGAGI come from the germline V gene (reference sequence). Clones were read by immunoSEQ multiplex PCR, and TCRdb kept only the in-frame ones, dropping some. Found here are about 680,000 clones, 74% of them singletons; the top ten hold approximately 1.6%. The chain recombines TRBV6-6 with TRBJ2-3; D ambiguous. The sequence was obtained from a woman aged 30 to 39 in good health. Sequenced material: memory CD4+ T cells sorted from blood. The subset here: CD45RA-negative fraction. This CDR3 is CASSTTDTQYF. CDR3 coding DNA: TGTGCCAGCAGTACTACAGATACGCAGTATTTT.